The 29 T cell receptor beta chains reported below all come from one sample, sequenced in a study of blood T cell repertoires in COVID-19. Using immunoSEQ multiplex PCR, the repertoire was profiled, and TCRdb retains in-frame clones only, with some absent. The repertoire includes about 100,000 clones, 87% of them detected once, and 7% to 9% sits in the top ten. Sequenced input: peripheral blood. Source of these receptors: a man aged 25-40 years in a cohort sampled during active COVID-19.

The rearrangement links TRBV27 to TRBJ1-6; D not certain. From germline, CDR1 is MNHEY and CDR2 SMNVEV (reference sequence). With 5 bases removed from V and 0 bases from J, the gap between germline ends came to 8 bases. This CDR3 comprises 15 residues. CDR3 bases: TGTGCCAGCAGTGAGGGAAGCTCCTATAATTCACCCCTCCACTTT. Encoded protein: CASSEGSSYNSPLHF.

This rearrangement joins TRBV7-6 to TRBJ1-1; D perhaps matches TRBD1 (6 bases). The CDR3 contains 15 residues. Germline V lookup: CDR1 SGHVS, CDR2 FNYEAQ. Trimming left V 5 bases short and J 3 bases short, with 16 bases between. The CDR3 sequence: CASSPQTGRDTEAFF. In nucleotides, the CDR3 is TGTGCCAGCAGCCCCCAGACAGGAAGGGACACTGAAGCTTTCTTT.

The chain employs TRBV23-1 and TRBJ2-2, with D unclear. TRBV23-1 is flagged as an ORF with uncertain function. The CDR3 runs to 15 residues. V lost 4 bases and J lost 1, with 10 bases in between. The CDR3 region has the DNA TGCGCCAGCAGTCCCCGGCCAGGGAACACCGGGGAGCTGTTTTTT. This gives the protein CASSPRPGNTGELFF.

V gene TRBV12-3 or TRBV12-4 combines with J gene TRBJ2-7; D remains ambiguous. The CDR3 has 12 amino acids. The V end lost 1 base, the J end lost 11 bases, and 12 bases lay between the germline ends. CDR3 region: CASSLDPRHKYF. For the CDR3, the DNA is TGTGCCAGCAGTTTAGACCCTAGGCACAAGTACTTC.

This chain connects TRBV6-6 to TRBJ1-5; 7 nucleotides align to TRBD1. V lost 1 base, J lost 4 bases, and 7 bases stayed unmatched. Looked up from germline, CDR1 is MNHNY and CDR2 is SVGAGI (reference sequence). CDR3 size: 16 residues. CDR3: CASSYLGGNWNQPQHF. The CDR3 DNA is TGTGCCAGCAGTTACTTAGGGGGCAATTGGAATCAGCCCCAGCATTTT.

The V call is TRBV28, the J call TRBJ1-3; no reliable D call. The CDR3 is made up of 16 amino acids. The ends were cut back, 0 bases at V and 0 bases at J, with 9 bases in the middle. Looked up from germline, CDR1 is MDHEN and CDR2 is SYDVKM. This CDR3 is CASSLWAGSSGNTIYF. The CDR3 DNA sequence: TGTGCCAGCAGTTTATGGGCTGGGAGCTCTGGAAACACCATATATTTT.

V gene TRBV4-3 combines with J gene TRBJ2-1, with 9 bases identical to TRBD1. This CDR3 comprises 16 residues. Germline CDR1 is LGHNA and CDR2 is YSLEER. With 1 base clipped from V and 4 bases from J, the junction kept 5 bases outside the gene matches. CDR3 residues: CASSQGPGQGYNEQFF. The DNA for the CDR3 is TGCGCCAGCAGCCAAGGGCCCGGACAGGGGTACAATGAGCAGTTCTTC.

The chain couples TRBV11-2 to TRBJ2-5; D gene uncertain. The V gene's germline CDR1 is SGHAT and CDR2 FQNNGV. The CDR3 consists of 11 residues. V was shortened by 5 bases and J by 5 bases, with 6 bases between the two germline ends. CDR3 coding DNA: TGTGCCAGCAGCCGCGAGGAGACCCAGTACTTC. It translates to CASSREETQYF.

This clone was detected only a few times. The chain recombines TRBV6-1 with TRBJ1-2; weak D call: TRBD1 (5 bases). CDR3 length equals 13 residues. Germline CDR1 reads MNHNS; CDR2 reads SASEGT. Deletions cut 1 base from V and 4 bases from J, with 7 bases between. CDR3 sequence: CASSEDRFYGYTF. CDR3 sequence (DNA): TGTGCCAGCAGTGAAGACAGGTTCTATGGCTACACCTTC.

This clone has only a few counts. The chain links TRBV7-2 to TRBJ2-1; no definite D call. Germline CDR1 and CDR2: SGHTA and FQGNSA. This CDR3 has 11 residues. V lost 6 bases and J lost 6, with 6 bases in between. Here the CDR3 DNA reads TGTGCCAGCAGGGCCCTCAATGAGCAGTTCTTC. It is translated as CASRALNEQFF.

This clone was observed a single time. The V call is TRBV7-9, the J call TRBJ2-6, with 7 bases that match TRBD1. The ends lost 2 bases at V and 0 bases at J; junction bases unmatched: 7. This CDR3 is 18 amino acids long. Germline V CDR1 and CDR2: SEHNR, FQNEAQ (reference sequence). CDR3 nucleotide sequence: TGTGCCAGCAGCTTATCGGGACAGTGGTACTCTGGGGCCAACGTCCTGACTTTC. This codes for CASSLSGQWYSGANVLTF.

The chain couples TRBV4-3 to TRBJ2-5, with D unclear. Deletions cut 4 bases from V and 2 bases from J, with 8 bases between. Germline CDR1 reads LGHNA; CDR2 reads YSLEER. This CDR3 comprises 13 residues. The CDR3 loop reads CASSLESQETQYF. For the CDR3, the DNA is TGCGCCAGCAGCCTAGAATCTCAAGAGACCCAGTACTTC.

This sequence joins TRBV7-6 and TRBJ1-2; the match to TRBD1 covers 9 bases. CDR1 is SGHVS and CDR2 is FNYEAQ in the germline V gene. There are 14 residues in the CDR3. With V trimmed by 3 bases and J by 6 bases, 5 bases remained unmatched. The CDR3 here is CASSLGTGRDGYTF. As DNA, the CDR3 is TGTGCCAGCAGCTTGGGGACAGGGAGAGATGGCTACACCTTC.

The V gene is TRBV11-2, the J gene TRBJ1-1, with no clear D. This CDR3 has 13 amino acids. Germline V gene data show CDR1 as SGHAT and CDR2 as FQNNGV. V lost 6 bases to trimming and J lost 1 base, with 9 bases between them. Written as DNA, the CDR3 is TGTGCCAGCAGTAAGGCGGAGAACACTGAAGCTTTCTTT. Protein: CASSKAENTEAFF. Full variable domain (outside the CDR3, taken from reference TRBV11-2 and TRBJ1-1): EAGVAQSPRYKIIEKRQSVAFWCNPISGHATLYWYQQILGQGPKLLIQFQNNGVVDDSQLPKDRFSAERLKGVDSTLKIQPAKLEDSAVYLCASSKAENTEAFFGQGTRLTVV.

This clone was found once. The chain carries TRBV6-5 and TRBJ1-2; D may be TRBD1 (5 bases). The CDR3 has 15 residues. V lost 7 bases, J lost 0 bases, and 15 bases lay in between. CDR1 is MNHEY and CDR2 is SVGAGI in the germline V gene. The CDR3 DNA is TGTGCCAGCAACCCCGTTGCAGGGACTAACTATGGCTACACCTTC. This gives the protein CASNPVAGTNYGYTF.

The rearrangement uses TRBV7-2 and TRBJ2-1, with 7 bases aligning to TRBD2. J lost 12 bases, V lost 4 bases, and 6 bases had no gene match. Germline V lookup: CDR1 SGHTA, CDR2 FQGNSA. This CDR3 has 12 residues. The CDR3 coding sequence is TGTGCCAGCAGCTACAGGACGGGGGGGCAGTTCTTC. Translating gives CASSYRTGGQFF.

CDR3 DNA sequence: TGTGCCAGCAGCCAAGCGAAGGGGGCCGGTTCCTACGAGCAGTACTTC. It is translated as CASSQAKGAGSYEQYF. The chain recombines TRBV14 with TRBJ2-7; 7 bases agree with TRBD1. Looked up from germline, CDR1 is SGHDN and CDR2 is FVKESK. CDR3 length: 16 amino acids. V dropped 1 base and J dropped 1; count of bases not matched to a gene: 7.

The chain employs TRBV10-2 and TRBJ1-1, with a weak D call TRBD1 (6 bases). V gave up 10 bases and J gave up 3 bases, with 12 bases separating them. Germline-derived CDR1 and CDR2 are WSHSY and SAAADI. This CDR3 spans 12 amino acids. The CDR3 spells CATSGGHTEAFF. The CDR3 bases are TGCGCCACCTCGGGGGGGCACACTGAAGCTTTCTTT.

The chain carries TRBV7-9 and TRBJ2-3; D is perhaps TRBD1 (7 bases). Per the germline V gene, CDR1 is SEHNR and CDR2 is FQNEAQ (reference sequence). V was clipped by 4 bases and J by 4 bases, with 18 bases between them. The CDR3 has 16 residues. The CDR3 reads CASSSGGTHRPDTQYF. The CDR3 DNA is TGTGCCAGCAGCTCAGGGGGGACACACAGGCCAGATACGCAGTATTTT.

The rearrangement joins TRBV12-3 or TRBV12-4 to TRBJ2-7; D is uncertain. The CDR3 totals 12 residues. V was cut by 7 bases and J by 3 bases, with 10 bases left in between. The CDR3 DNA is TGTGCCAGCACCACACATTACTACGAGCAGTACTTC. Encoded protein: CASTTHYYEQYF.

The chain combines TRBV3-1 (or the pseudogene TRBV3-2) with TRBJ2-1, with 8 bases lining up with TRBD1. Germline loops: CDR1 LGHDT, CDR2 YNNKEL (reference sequence). J was trimmed by 10 bases and V by 5 bases; bases with no gene match: 16. The CDR3 extends over 16 amino acids. The CDR3: CASSDPTPPGGKEQFF. The CDR3 bases are TGTGCCAGCAGCGACCCTACTCCACCAGGGGGCAAGGAGCAGTTCTTC.

The CDR3 region has the DNA TGCGCCAGCAGCCAAGCGACAGGGGGTTGGAGCACTGAAGCTTTCTTT. Encoded protein: CASSQATGGWSTEAFF. The chain couples TRBV4-1 to TRBJ1-1; TRBD1 agrees at 9 bases. The junction had 7 bases not matched to a gene; V was cut back by 1 base and J by 4 bases. The CDR3 consists of 16 residues. Germline V gene sequence: CDR1 MGHRA, CDR2 YSYEKL.

The chain uses TRBV29-1 and TRBJ2-3, with D perhaps TRBD2 (7 bases). The CDR3 is made up of 15 amino acids. V lost 4 bases to trimming and J lost 4 bases, with 18 bases between them. Germline V gives CDR1 SQVTM, CDR2 ANQGSEA. The CDR3 nucleotides read TGCAGCGTTGCGCGGGGGCGAGCGGCACCAGATACGCAGTATTTT. Protein product: CSVARGRAAPDTQYF.

CDR3 bases: TGTGCCAGCAGTTACGGCCTAGCGGGGAGGTACACAGATACGCAGTATTTT. Protein sequence: CASSYGLAGRYTDTQYF. The genes are TRBV6-2 or TRBV6-3 and TRBJ2-3, with TRBD2 matching 9 bases. The CDR3 runs 17 residues. V shed 2 bases, J shed 2 bases, and the junction held 8 bases outside the gene matches. The germline CDR1 and CDR2 sequences are MNHEY and SVGEGT.

This clone was seen only once. The chain carries TRBV19 and TRBJ2-2; 9 positions match TRBD1. The CDR3 length is 17 residues. The trim removed 7 bases at V and 6 bases at J, leaving 15 bases unmatched. Per germline, CDR1 LNHDA and CDR2 SQIVND (reference sequence). The chain's CDR3 is CASKRYLGQGVAGELFF. The DNA of the CDR3 is TGTGCCAGTAAGCGGTACTTGGGACAGGGTGTAGCCGGGGAGCTGTTTTTT. The variable domain in full, completed from reference TRBV19 and TRBJ2-2, reads DGGITQSPKYLFRKEGQNVTLSCEQNLNHDAMYWYRQDPGQGLRLIYYSQIVNDFQKGDIAEGYSVSREKKESFPLTVTSAQKNPTAFYLCASKRYLGQGVAGELFFGEGSRLTVL.

V and J are TRBV9 and TRBJ1-1; a weak D match, TRBD1 (6 bases). The CDR3 is 16 amino acids. Trimming stripped 4 bases from V and 4 bases from J, with 20 bases between. Germline values: CDR1 SGDLS, CDR2 YYNGEE. The CDR3 sequence: CASSQGGSTVGTEAFF. As DNA, the CDR3 is TGTGCCAGCAGCCAAGGGGGATCGACAGTCGGCACTGAAGCTTTCTTT. Full variable domain (remainder filled in from reference TRBV9 and TRBJ1-1): DSGVTQTPKHLITATGQRVTLRCSPRSGDLSVYWYQQSLDQGLQFLIQYYNGEERAKGNILERFSAQQFPDLHSELNLSSLELGDSALYFCASSQGGSTVGTEAFFGQGTRLTVV.

The J gene is TRBJ1-6, the V gene TRBV12-3 or TRBV12-4; unclear D gene. The CDR3 runs 13 residues. V was trimmed by 7 bases and J by 10 bases, leaving 14 bases between them. CDR3 residues: CASKGGSGSPLHF. CDR3 sequence (DNA): TGTGCCAGCAAGGGCGGGAGTGGATCACCCCTCCACTTT.

The chain recombines TRBV5-4 with TRBJ2-1, with 9 nucleotides matching TRBD1. V was clipped by 4 bases and J by 4 bases; unmatched bases: 6. Germline V CDR1 and CDR2: SGHNT, YYREEE (reference sequence). CDR3 length equals 15 residues. The CDR3 reads CASSLEGQGYNEQFF. The CDR3 DNA sequence: TGTGCCAGCAGCCTGGAGGGACAGGGTTACAATGAGCAGTTCTTC.

The rearrangement links TRBV30 to TRBJ2-7, with no clear D. CDR3 size: 12 residues. Per germline, CDR1 GTSNPN and CDR2 SVGIG (reference sequence). Trimming stripped 0 bases from V and 5 bases from J, with 8 bases between. CDR3 DNA sequence: TGTGCCTGGAGTGTCCGGGTTAACGAGCAGTACTTC. Translated: CAWSVRVNEQYF.